A single sample is the source of the 24 T cell receptor beta chains below, sequenced in a study of cytomegalovirus exposure and HLA in healthy donors. Primers included in the PCR were 60 Vbeta and 13 Jbeta primers. Method: immunoSEQ multiplex PCR; TCRdb's copy keeps in-frame clones and lacks some. The table includes about 140,000 clones, 75% detected once. Sample: PBMCs. The receptor source for this set is a man in his forties in good health and CMV-seronegative.

This clone showed up just once. This chain joins TRBV7-3 and TRBJ2-2, with TRBD1 matching 10 bases. Germline CDR1 SGHTA, CDR2 FQGTGA. Trimming took 5 bases from V and 3 from J; bases not matched to a gene: 9. This CDR3 is 17 amino acids long. In DNA, the CDR3 is TGTGCCAGCAGCGAGCCCCGACAGGGGGCGGACACCGGGGAGCTGTTTTTT. Its protein is CASSEPRQGADTGELFF.

The chain uses TRBV7-2 and TRBJ2-2; 7 bases are a match to TRBD1. The germline V gene has CDR1 SGHTA and CDR2 FQGNSA. The CDR3 spans 15 residues. The ends lost 3 bases at V and 3 bases at J; junction bases unmatched: 4. The CDR3 sequence is CASSFRGGDTGELFF. DNA for the CDR3: TGTGCCAGCAGCTTTAGAGGGGGCGACACCGGGGAGCTGTTTTTT.

CDR3: CASSLALQAQFF. For the CDR3, the DNA is TGTGCCAGCAGCTTAGCGCTTCAAGCGCAGTTCTTC. The rearrangement links TRBV7-8 to TRBJ2-1; no reliable D call. The V gene lost 0 bases and the J gene lost 12 bases, with 9 bases spanning the gap. Germline CDR1 and CDR2: SGHVS and FQNEAQ. The CDR3 sequence is 12 residues long.

The V and J genes are TRBV7-9 and TRBJ1-2; 9 bases fit TRBD1. This CDR3 has 17 amino acids. From germline, CDR1 is SEHNR and CDR2 FQNEAQ (reference sequence). With V trimmed by 1 base and J by 5 bases, 11 bases remained unmatched. CDR3 DNA: TGTGCCAGCAGCTTAGGATACCGGGACAGGGCCGTTTATGGCTACACCTTC. It specifies CASSLGYRDRAVYGYTF.

The CDR3 coding sequence is TGCGCCAGCAGCTTGGGGCAGGCCGAAGATACGCAGTATTTT. This sequence encodes CASSLGQAEDTQYF. The rearrangement uses TRBV5-1 and TRBJ2-3; D ambiguous. V dropped 0 bases and J dropped 5 bases, with 10 bases sitting between them. The CDR3 consists of 14 residues. The V gene's germline CDR1 is SGHRS and CDR2 YFSETQ.

V and J are TRBV5-1 and TRBJ2-7, with 8 nucleotides matching TRBD1. This CDR3 has 15 residues. From germline, CDR1 is SGHRS and CDR2 YFSETQ. Trimming cost V 0 bases and J 3 bases; bases outside gene matches: 5. CDR3 region: CASSLAIGQGYEQYF. CDR3 DNA: TGCGCCAGCAGCTTGGCTATTGGACAGGGCTACGAGCAGTACTTC.

There are a few counts of this clone. The chain recombines TRBV7-8 with TRBJ1-3; 10 nucleotides match TRBD1. The length of the CDR3 is 17 residues. CDR1 is SGHVS and CDR2 is FQNEAQ in the germline V gene. Germline trimming cut 0 bases from V and 2 bases from J; bases unmatched to any gene: 4. CDR3 sequence: CASSLAPGQGPGNTIYF. The CDR3 bases are TGTGCCAGCAGCTTAGCGCCGGGACAGGGGCCTGGAAACACCATATATTTT.

The rearrangement uses TRBV4-1 and TRBJ2-3; D may be TRBD2 (7 bases). The germline V and J ends were trimmed by 0 bases and 1 base, with 14 bases remaining between them. Germline CDR1 is MGHRA and CDR2 is YSYEKL. The CDR3 loop spans 17 amino acids. CDR3 sequence: CASSQEPLGGGTDTQYF. CDR3 DNA: TGCGCCAGCAGCCAAGAGCCCCTAGGGGGGGGCACAGATACGCAGTATTTT.

This clone appeared a few times. The chain is built from TRBV7-2 and TRBJ2-1; D not certain. The CDR3 covers 11 residues. Per germline, CDR1 SGHTA and CDR2 FQGNSA. The V gene lost 2 bases and the J gene lost 9 bases, with 5 bases spanning the gap. CDR3 DNA: TGTGCCAGCAGCTTAATCAGTGAGCAGTTCTTC. This translates into CASSLISEQFF. The whole variable domain, remainder taken from reference TRBV7-2 and TRBJ2-1, is GAGVSQSPSNKVTEKGKDVELRCDPISGHTALYWYRQSLGQGLEFLIYFQGNSAPDKSGLPSDRFSAERTGGSVSTLTIQRTQQEDSAVYLCASSLISEQFFGPGTRLTVL.

This chain joins TRBV4-2 and TRBJ1-2; 11 positions match TRBD1. The CDR3 sequence is 15 residues long. The germline CDR1 and CDR2 sequences are LGHNA and YNFKEQ. J gave up 4 bases and V 4 bases, and 5 bases lay outside the gene matches. As DNA, the CDR3 is TGTGCCAGCAGCCGGACAGGGGGCGTTCGCTATGGCTACACCTTC. Its translation: CASSRTGGVRYGYTF.

This chain links TRBV6-5 with TRBJ1-2; unclear D gene. CDR1 and CDR2 from the germline V gene are MNHEY and SVGAGI. V was pared by 3 bases and J by 3 bases, with 14 bases between. The CDR3 contains 15 residues. CDR3 amino acids: CASSYVFGQHYGYTF. CDR3 nucleotides: TGTGCCAGCAGTTATGTGTTTGGGCAGCACTATGGCTACACCTTC.

This clone was seen more than once but under ten times. The chain combines TRBV4-1 with TRBJ1-1; TRBD1 might be the D (5 bases). Trimming removed 5 bases at V and 1 base at J, with 11 bases between. Germline CDR1 is MGHRA and CDR2 is YSYEKL. CDR3 size: 14 residues. The CDR3 sequence: CASSSRTKNTEAFF. In DNA form, the CDR3 reads TGCGCCAGCAGCTCCCGGACAAAGAACACTGAAGCTTTCTTT.

This clone was counted only a few times. Other DNA sequences in the sample encode the same CDR3. The chain uses TRBV5-1 and TRBJ2-1; D is undetermined. Looked up from germline, CDR1 is SGHRS and CDR2 is YFSETQ. Trimming took off 1 base at V and 4 bases at J, with 6 bases between the two ends. The CDR3 spans 13 residues. The CDR3 nucleotides are TGCGCCAGCAGCTTGTCACAATACAATGAGCAGTTCTTC. Amino acid sequence: CASSLSQYNEQFF. The full variable domain, with the rest looked up from reference TRBV5-1 and TRBJ2-1, is KAGVTQTPRYLIKTRGQQVTLSCSPISGHRSVSWYQQTPGQGLQFLFEYFSETQRNKGNFPGRFSGRQFSNSRSEMNVSTLELGDSALYLCASSLSQYNEQFFGPGTRLTVL.

This clone was observed once. The chain carries TRBV2 and TRBJ2-7, with TRBD2 matching 7 bases. The V and J ends lost 8 bases and 5 bases, in that order; junction bases with no gene match: 12. Germline lookup yields CDR1 SNHLY and CDR2 FYNNEI. The CDR3 runs 14 residues. This chain's CDR3 is CASEDGGSHNEQYF. The CDR3 DNA is TGTGCCAGCGAGGACGGGGGGAGTCACAACGAGCAGTACTTC.

V and J are TRBV13 and TRBJ2-3; 13 nucleotides align to TRBD2. The CDR3 runs to 18 residues. In germline, CDR1 is PRHDT, CDR2 FYEKMQ (reference sequence). With V trimmed by 5 bases and J by 0 bases, 8 bases remained unmatched. The CDR3 DNA sequence: TGTGCCAGCAGCGTGACTAGCGGGGGGCGCCTTAGCACAGATACGCAGTATTTT. Residues: CASSVTSGGRLSTDTQYF. Complete variable domain (other parts from reference TRBV13 and TRBJ2-3): AAGVIQSPRHLIKEKRETATLKCYPIPRHDTVYWYQQGPGQDPQFLISFYEKMQSDKGSIPDRFSAQQFSDYHSELNMSSLELGDSALYFCASSVTSGGRLSTDTQYFGPGTRLTVL.

The chain has TRBV5-1 and TRBJ2-5; 16 nucleotides line up with TRBD2. The germline gives CDR1 SGHRS, CDR2 YFSETQ. The CDR3 spans 17 residues. J gave up 2 bases and V 3 bases, and 4 bases lay outside the gene matches. The CDR3 loop reads CASSSGTSGGGQETQYF. The CDR3 DNA reads as TGCGCCAGCAGCTCCGGGACTAGCGGGGGGGGACAAGAGACCCAGTACTTC.

The J gene is TRBJ1-2, the V gene TRBV5-4; 11 nucleotides agree with TRBD1. From germline, CDR1 is SGHNT and CDR2 YYREEE (reference sequence). With 3 bases clipped from V and 4 bases from J, the junction kept 5 bases outside the gene matches. The CDR3 spans 15 residues. The CDR3 spells CASSWDRGLGYGYTF. The CDR3 DNA follows: TGTGCCAGCAGCTGGGACAGGGGGTTAGGCTATGGCTACACCTTC. Drawing the rest from reference TRBV5-4 and TRBJ1-2, the complete variable domain is ETGVTQSPTHLIKTRGQQVTLRCSSQSGHNTVSWYQQALGQGPQFIFQYYREEENGRGNFPPRFSGLQFPNYSSELNVNALELDDSALYLCASSWDRGLGYGYTFGSGTRLTVV.

The chain links TRBV5-1 to TRBJ2-6; the D gene is possibly TRBD1 (6 bases). The V gene lost 4 bases and the J gene lost 0 bases, with 14 bases spanning the gap. Germline CDR1 and CDR2: SGHRS and YFSETQ. This CDR3 contains 17 residues. CDR3 nucleotides: TGCGCCAGCAGCCCGGGACACTTGAACTCTGGGGCCAACGTCCTGACTTTC. Protein product: CASSPGHLNSGANVLTF. Complete variable domain (other parts from reference TRBV5-1 and TRBJ2-6): KAGVTQTPRYLIKTRGQQVTLSCSPISGHRSVSWYQQTPGQGLQFLFEYFSETQRNKGNFPGRFSGRQFSNSRSEMNVSTLELGDSALYLCASSPGHLNSGANVLTFGAGSRLTVL.

This clone was seen at least ten times. This CDR3 is CSGGEINEQFF. The CDR3 DNA reads TGCAGCGGGGGAGAGATCAATGAGCAGTTCTTC. The chain couples TRBV29-1 to TRBJ2-1; D is possibly TRBD2 (5 bases). The ends were cut back, 7 bases at V and 6 bases at J, with 10 bases in the middle. CDR1 and CDR2 from the germline V gene are SQVTM and ANQGSEA. This CDR3 is 11 amino acids long.

The rearrangement links TRBV5-4 to TRBJ2-1; 8 bases line up with TRBD2. The CDR3 extends over 14 amino acids. Germline V gene data show CDR1 as SGHNT and CDR2 as YYREEE (reference sequence). V lost 6 bases and J lost 14; bases outside the gene matches: 16. In nucleotides, the CDR3 is TGTGCCAGCAATCCGGGGGGGGCCTACATGGTGAAGTTCTTC. Translated: CASNPGGAYMVKFF. Based on the CDR3 plus reference TRBV5-4 and TRBJ2-1, the full variable domain is ETGVTQSPTHLIKTRGQQVTLRCSSQSGHNTVSWYQQALGQGPQFIFQYYREEENGRGNFPPRFSGLQFPNYSSELNVNALELDDSALYLCASNPGGAYMVKFFGPGTRLTVL.

V usage is TRBV19 and J usage is TRBJ1-2; 9 bases match TRBD1. The CDR3 spans 17 residues. The V gene's germline CDR1 is LNHDA and CDR2 SQIVND (reference sequence). V trimming: 3 bases; J trimming: 8 bases; junction bases outside the gene matches: 16. CDR3 coding DNA: TGTGCCAGTAGTATCACCGGGACAGGGCTAGACGCCTTCGGCTACACCTTC. It is translated as CASSITGTGLDAFGYTF. Drawing the rest from reference TRBV19 and TRBJ1-2, the complete variable domain is DGGITQSPKYLFRKEGQNVTLSCEQNLNHDAMYWYRQDPGQGLRLIYYSQIVNDFQKGDIAEGYSVSREKKESFPLTVTSAQKNPTAFYLCASSITGTGLDAFGYTFGSGTRLTVV.

In its sample, this clone was seen a few times. The chain has TRBV5-1 and TRBJ2-5; 9 bases line up with TRBD1. There are 13 residues in the CDR3. Germline V gene data show CDR1 as SGHRS and CDR2 as YFSETQ. V shed 4 bases, J shed 5 bases, and the junction held 3 bases outside the gene matches. The CDR3 reads CASSAGTGETQYF. CDR3 DNA: TGCGCCAGCAGCGCCGGGACAGGGGAGACCCAGTACTTC.

CDR3 region: CASSQVRGRDSPLHF. CDR3 DNA sequence: TGCGCCAGCAGCCAAGTGCGGGGACGGGATTCACCCCTCCACTTT. This chain uses TRBV4-3 with TRBJ1-6, with a weak D call TRBD1 (5 bases). CDR3 length equals 15 residues. Per the germline V gene, CDR1 is LGHNA and CDR2 is YSLEER. V lost 1 base and J 8 bases, leaving 12 bases between the germline ends.

This clone was seen a handful of times. The chain uses TRBV6-1 and TRBJ1-5; no clear D. CDR3 length equals 15 residues. The ends were cut back, 2 bases at V and 0 bases at J, with 8 bases in the middle. Germline V gives CDR1 MNHNS, CDR2 SASEGT. The DNA of the CDR3 is TGTGCCAGCAGTGAAATGGTCAGTAGCAATCAGCCCCAGCATTTT. Its translation is CASSEMVSSNQPQHF.